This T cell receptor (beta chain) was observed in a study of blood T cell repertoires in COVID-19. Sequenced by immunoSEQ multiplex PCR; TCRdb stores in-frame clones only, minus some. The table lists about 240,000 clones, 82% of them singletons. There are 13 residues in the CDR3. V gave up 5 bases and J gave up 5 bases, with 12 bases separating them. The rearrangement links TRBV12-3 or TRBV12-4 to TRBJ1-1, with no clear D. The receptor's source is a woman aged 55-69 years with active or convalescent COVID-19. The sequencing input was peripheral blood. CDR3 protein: CASSPMVSTEAFF. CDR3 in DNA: TGTGCCAGCAGTCCCATGGTGAGTACTGAAGCTTTCTTT.